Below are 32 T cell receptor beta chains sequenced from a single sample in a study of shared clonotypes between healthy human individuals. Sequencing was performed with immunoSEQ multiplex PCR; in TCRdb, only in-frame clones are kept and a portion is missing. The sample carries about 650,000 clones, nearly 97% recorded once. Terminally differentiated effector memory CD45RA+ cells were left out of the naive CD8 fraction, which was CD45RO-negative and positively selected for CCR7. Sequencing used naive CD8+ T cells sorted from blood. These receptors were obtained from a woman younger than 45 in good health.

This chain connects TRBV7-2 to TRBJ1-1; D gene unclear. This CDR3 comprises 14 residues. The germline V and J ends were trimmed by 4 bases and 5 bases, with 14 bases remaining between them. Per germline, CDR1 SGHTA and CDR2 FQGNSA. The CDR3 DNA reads TGTGCCAGCAGCTCCCGTAGTATTAGGACTGAAGCTTTCTTT. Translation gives CASSSRSIRTEAFF.

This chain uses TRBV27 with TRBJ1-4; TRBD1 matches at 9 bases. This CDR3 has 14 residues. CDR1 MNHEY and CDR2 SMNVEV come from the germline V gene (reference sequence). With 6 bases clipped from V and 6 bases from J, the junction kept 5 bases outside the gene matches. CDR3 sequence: CASRNRGQYEKLFF. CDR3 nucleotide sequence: TGTGCCAGCAGGAACAGGGGGCAGTATGAAAAACTGTTTTTT.

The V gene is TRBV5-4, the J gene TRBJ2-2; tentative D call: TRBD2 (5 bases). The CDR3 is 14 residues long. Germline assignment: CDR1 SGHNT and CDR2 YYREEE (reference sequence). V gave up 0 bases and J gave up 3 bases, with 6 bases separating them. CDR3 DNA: TGTGCCAGCAGCTTGGCCGGGGACACCGGGGAGCTGTTTTTT. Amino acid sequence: CASSLAGDTGELFF.

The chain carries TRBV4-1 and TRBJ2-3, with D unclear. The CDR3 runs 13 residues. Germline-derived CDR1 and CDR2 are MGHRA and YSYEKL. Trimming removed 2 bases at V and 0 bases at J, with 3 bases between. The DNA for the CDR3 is TGCGCCAGCAGCCAACCTAGCACAGATACGCAGTATTTT. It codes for CASSQPSTDTQYF.

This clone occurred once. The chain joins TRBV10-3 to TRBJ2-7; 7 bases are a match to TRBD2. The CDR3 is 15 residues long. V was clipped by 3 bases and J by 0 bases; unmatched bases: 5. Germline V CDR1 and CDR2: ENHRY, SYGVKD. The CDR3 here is CAISDYTSVSYEQYF. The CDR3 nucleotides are TGTGCCATCAGTGACTACACTAGCGTCTCCTACGAGCAGTACTTC.

The CDR3 DNA follows: TGTGCCAGCAGCAACCGGGACAGGGGATATGGCTACACCTTC. It translates to CASSNRDRGYGYTF. The chain employs TRBV7-9 and TRBJ1-2, with 10 bases fitting TRBD1. Germline assignment: CDR1 SEHNR and CDR2 FQNEAQ (reference sequence). There are 14 residues in the CDR3. The V and J ends lost 5 bases and 5 bases, in that order; junction bases with no gene match: 5.

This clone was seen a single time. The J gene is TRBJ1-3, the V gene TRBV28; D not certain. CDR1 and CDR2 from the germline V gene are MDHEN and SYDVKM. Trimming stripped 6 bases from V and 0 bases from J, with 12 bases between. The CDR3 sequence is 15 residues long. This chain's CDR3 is CASSRQVLSGNTIYF. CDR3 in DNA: TGTGCCAGCAGCCGCCAGGTCCTCTCTGGAAACACCATATATTTT.

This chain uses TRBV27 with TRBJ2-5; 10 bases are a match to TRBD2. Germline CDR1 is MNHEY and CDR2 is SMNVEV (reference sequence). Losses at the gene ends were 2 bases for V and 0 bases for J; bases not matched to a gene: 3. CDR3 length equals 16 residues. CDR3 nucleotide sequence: TGTGCCAGCAGTTTAGATACTAGCGGGAACCAAGAGACCCAGTACTTC. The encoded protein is CASSLDTSGNQETQYF.

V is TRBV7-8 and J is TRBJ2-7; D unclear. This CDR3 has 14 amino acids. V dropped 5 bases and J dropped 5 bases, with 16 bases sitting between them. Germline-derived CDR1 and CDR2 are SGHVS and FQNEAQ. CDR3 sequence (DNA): TGTGCCAGCAGCCCGCCCCGGGCAGCAGACGAGCAGTACTTC. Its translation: CASSPPRAADEQYF.

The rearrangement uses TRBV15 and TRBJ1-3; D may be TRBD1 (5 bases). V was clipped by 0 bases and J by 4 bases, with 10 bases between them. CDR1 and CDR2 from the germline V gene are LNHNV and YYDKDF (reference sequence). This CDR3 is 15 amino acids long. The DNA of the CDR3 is TGTGCCACCAGCAGAGATCGGGGGTGGGGAAACACCATATATTTT. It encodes CATSRDRGWGNTIYF.

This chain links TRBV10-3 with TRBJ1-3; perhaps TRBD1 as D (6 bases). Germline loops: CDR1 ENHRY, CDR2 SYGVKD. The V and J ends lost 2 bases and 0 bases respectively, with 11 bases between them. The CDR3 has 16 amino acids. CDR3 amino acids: CAISEPDRASGNTIYF. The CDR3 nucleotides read TGTGCCATCAGTGAGCCGGACAGAGCCTCTGGAAACACCATATATTTT.

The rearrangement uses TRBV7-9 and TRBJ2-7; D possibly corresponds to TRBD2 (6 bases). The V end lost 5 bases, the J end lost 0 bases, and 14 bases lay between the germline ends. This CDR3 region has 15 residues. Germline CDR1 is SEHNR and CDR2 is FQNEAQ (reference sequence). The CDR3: CASSPVLGGSYEQYF. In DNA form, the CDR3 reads TGTGCCAGCAGCCCCGTTCTGGGGGGCTCCTACGAGCAGTACTTC.

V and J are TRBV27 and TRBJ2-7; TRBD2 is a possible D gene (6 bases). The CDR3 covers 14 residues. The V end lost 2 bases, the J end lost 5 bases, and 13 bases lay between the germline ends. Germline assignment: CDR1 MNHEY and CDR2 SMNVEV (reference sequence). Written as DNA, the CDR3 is TGTGCCAGCAGTTTACTAGCGAGCTACGACGAGCAGTACTTC. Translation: CASSLLASYDEQYF.

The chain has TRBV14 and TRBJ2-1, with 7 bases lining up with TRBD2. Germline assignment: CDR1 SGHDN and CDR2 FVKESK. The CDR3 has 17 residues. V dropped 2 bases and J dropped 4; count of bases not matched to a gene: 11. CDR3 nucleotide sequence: TGTGCCAGCAGCCAACGAACCTCCGGGAGGACTTACAATGAGCAGTTCTTC. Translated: CASSQRTSGRTYNEQFF.

The CDR3 nucleotides are TGTGCCAGCAGCCCCGGACAGGGGGCGCAGCCCCAGCATTTT. It translates to CASSPGQGAQPQHF. The chain uses TRBV4-2 and TRBJ1-5; TRBD1 aligns across 11 bases. Looked up from germline, CDR1 is LGHNA and CDR2 is YNFKEQ. This CDR3 is 14 amino acids long. V shed 4 bases, J shed 7 bases, and the junction held 3 bases outside the gene matches.

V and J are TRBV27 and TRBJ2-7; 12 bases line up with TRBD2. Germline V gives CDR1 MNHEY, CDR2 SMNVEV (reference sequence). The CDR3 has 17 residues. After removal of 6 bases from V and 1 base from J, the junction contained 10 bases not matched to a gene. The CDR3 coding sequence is TGTGCCAGCAGAGCCGGGACTAGCGGGTATTCATCCTACGAGCAGTACTTC. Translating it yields CASRAGTSGYSSYEQYF.

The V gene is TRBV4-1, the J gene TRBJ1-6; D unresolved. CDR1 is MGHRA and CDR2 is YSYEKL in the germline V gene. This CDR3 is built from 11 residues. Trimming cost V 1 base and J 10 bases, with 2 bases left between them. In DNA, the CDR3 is TGCGCCAGCAGCCAAGGGTCACCCCTCCACTTT. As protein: CASSQGSPLHF.

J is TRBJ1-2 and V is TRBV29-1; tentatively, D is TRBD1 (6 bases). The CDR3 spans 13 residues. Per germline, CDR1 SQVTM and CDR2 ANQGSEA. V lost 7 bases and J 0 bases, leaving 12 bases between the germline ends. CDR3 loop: CSDEQGSNYGYTF. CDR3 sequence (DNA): TGCAGCGACGAACAGGGTTCTAACTATGGCTACACCTTC. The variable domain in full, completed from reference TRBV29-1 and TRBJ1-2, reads SAVISQKPSRDICQRGTSLTIQCQVDSQVTMMFWYRQQPGQSLTLIATANQGSEATYESGFVIDKFPISRPNLTFSTLTVSNMSPEDSSIYLCSDEQGSNYGYTFGSGTRLTVV.

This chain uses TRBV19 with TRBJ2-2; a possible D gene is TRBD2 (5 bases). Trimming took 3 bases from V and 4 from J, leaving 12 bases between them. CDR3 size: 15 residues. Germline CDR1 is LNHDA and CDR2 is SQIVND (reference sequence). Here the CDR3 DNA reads TGTGCCAGTAGTATTTTAGGAGGCCCCACCGGGGAGCTGTTTTTT. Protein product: CASSILGGPTGELFF.

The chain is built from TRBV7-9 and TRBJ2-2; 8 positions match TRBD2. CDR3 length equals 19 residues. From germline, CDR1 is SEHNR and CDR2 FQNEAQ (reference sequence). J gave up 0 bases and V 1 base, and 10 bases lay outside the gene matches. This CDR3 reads CASSLVSSIGRANTGELFF. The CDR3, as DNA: TGTGCCAGCAGCTTAGTGTCGTCAATCGGGAGGGCGAACACCGGGGAGCTGTTTTTT.

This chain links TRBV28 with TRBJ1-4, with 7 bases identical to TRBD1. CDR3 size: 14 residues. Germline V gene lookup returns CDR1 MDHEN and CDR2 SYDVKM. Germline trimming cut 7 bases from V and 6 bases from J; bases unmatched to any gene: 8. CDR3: CASTPDRDYEKLFF. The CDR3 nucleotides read TGTGCCAGCACTCCAGACAGGGATTATGAAAAACTGTTTTTT.

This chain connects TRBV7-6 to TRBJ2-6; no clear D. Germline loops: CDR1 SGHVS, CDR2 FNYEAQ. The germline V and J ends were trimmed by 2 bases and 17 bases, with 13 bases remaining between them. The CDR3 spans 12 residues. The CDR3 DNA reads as TGTGCCAGCAGCTTAAGTTTGGGGAAAATGACTTTC. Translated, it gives CASSLSLGKMTF. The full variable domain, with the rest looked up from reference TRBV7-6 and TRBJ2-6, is GAGVSQSPRYKVTKRGQDVALRCDPISGHVSLYWYRQALGQGPEFLTYFNYEAQQDKSGLPNDRFSAERPEGSISTLTIQRTEQRDSAMYRCASSLSLGKMTFGAGSRLTVL.

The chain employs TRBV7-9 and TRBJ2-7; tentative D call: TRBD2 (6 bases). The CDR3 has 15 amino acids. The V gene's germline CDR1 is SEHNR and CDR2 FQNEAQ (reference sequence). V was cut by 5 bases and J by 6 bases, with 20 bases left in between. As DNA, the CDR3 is TGTGCCAGCAGCCCAATACGAGGAGGGCCGCCCGAGCAGTACTTC. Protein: CASSPIRGGPPEQYF.

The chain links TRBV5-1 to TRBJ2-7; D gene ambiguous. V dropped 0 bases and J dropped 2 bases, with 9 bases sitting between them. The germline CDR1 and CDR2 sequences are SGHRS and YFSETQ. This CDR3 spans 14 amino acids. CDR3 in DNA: TGCGCCAGCAGCTTGGACAGATCGCCCTACGAGCAGTACTTC. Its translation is CASSLDRSPYEQYF. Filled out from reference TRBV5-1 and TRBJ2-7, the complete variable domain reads KAGVTQTPRYLIKTRGQQVTLSCSPISGHRSVSWYQQTPGQGLQFLFEYFSETQRNKGNFPGRFSGRQFSNSRSEMNVSTLELGDSALYLCASSLDRSPYEQYFGPGTRLTVT.

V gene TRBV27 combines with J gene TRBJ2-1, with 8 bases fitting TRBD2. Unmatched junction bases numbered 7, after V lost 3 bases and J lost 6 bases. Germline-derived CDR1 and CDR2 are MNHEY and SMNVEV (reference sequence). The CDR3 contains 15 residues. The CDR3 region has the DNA TGTGCCAGCAGTTTTGCGGGAGGCTTCGTCAATGAGCAGTTCTTC. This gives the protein CASSFAGGFVNEQFF.

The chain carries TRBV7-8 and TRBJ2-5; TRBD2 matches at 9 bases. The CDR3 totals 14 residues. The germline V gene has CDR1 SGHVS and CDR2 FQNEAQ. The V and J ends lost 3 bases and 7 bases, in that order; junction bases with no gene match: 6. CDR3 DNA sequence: TGTGCCAGCAGCTTTCCTAGCGGGACTGGGACCCAGTACTTC. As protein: CASSFPSGTGTQYF.

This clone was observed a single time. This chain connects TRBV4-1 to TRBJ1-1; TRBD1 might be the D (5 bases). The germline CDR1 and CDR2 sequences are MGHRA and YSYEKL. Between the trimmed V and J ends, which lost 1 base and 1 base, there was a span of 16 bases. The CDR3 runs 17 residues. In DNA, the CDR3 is TGCGCCAGCAGCCAAGCTTTGGGGGGGAGTTGGAACACTGAAGCTTTCTTT. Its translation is CASSQALGGSWNTEAFF.

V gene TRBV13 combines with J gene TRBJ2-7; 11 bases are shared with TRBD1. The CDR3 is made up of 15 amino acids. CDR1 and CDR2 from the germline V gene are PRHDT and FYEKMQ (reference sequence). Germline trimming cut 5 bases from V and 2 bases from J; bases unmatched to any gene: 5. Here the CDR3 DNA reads TGTGCCAGCAGCGTAGTGGGACAGGGGGCCTACGAGCAGTACTTC. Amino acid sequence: CASSVVGQGAYEQYF.

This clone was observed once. The CDR3 reads CASSLGSVLAGVSGELFF. CDR3 in DNA: TGTGCCAGCAGCTTAGGCAGCGTCCTAGCGGGAGTTTCAGGGGAGCTGTTTTTT. The chain employs TRBV7-9 and TRBJ2-2; 10 bases line up with TRBD2. V lost 1 base and J lost 8; bases outside the gene matches: 13. The CDR3 length is 18 residues. Germline CDR1 SEHNR, CDR2 FQNEAQ (reference sequence).

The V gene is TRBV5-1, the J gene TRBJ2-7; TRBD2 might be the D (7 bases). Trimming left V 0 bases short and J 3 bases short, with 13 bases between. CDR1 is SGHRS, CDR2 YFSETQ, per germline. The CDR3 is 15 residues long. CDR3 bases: TGCGCCAGCAGCTTGGCTGGGGGCGGGAGCTACGAGCAGTACTTC. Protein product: CASSLAGGGSYEQYF.

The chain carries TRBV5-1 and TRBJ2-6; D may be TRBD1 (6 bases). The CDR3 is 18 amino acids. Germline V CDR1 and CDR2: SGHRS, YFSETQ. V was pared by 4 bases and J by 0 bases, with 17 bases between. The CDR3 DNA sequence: TGCGCCAGCAGCACCCGACAGGCGGTCTTCTCTGGGGCCAACGTCCTGACTTTC. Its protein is CASSTRQAVFSGANVLTF. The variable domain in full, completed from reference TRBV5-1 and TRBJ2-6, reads KAGVTQTPRYLIKTRGQQVTLSCSPISGHRSVSWYQQTPGQGLQFLFEYFSETQRNKGNFPGRFSGRQFSNSRSEMNVSTLELGDSALYLCASSTRQAVFSGANVLTFGAGSRLTVL.

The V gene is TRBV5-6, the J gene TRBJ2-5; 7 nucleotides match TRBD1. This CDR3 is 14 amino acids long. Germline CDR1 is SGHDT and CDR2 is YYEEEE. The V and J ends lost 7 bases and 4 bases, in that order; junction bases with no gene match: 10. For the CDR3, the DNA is TGTGCCAGCCTACCCCGAGACAGGGTAGAGACCCAGTACTTC. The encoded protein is CASLPRDRVETQYF.